This entry lists 26 T cell receptor beta chains sequenced from one sample in a study of blood T cell repertoires in COVID-19. Produced via immunoSEQ multiplex PCR; TCRdb's table is partial and in-frame only. The table has some 300,000 clones, 88% seen once. Source material: peripheral blood. The receptors shown here come from a woman aged 30 to 39 who had recovered from COVID-19.

This clone was observed once. The rearrangement links TRBV5-1 to TRBJ1-1; perhaps TRBD1 as D (5 bases). This CDR3 is built from 12 residues. V was shortened by 5 bases and J by 8 bases, with 13 bases between the two germline ends. The germline V gene encodes CDR1 SGHRS and CDR2 YFSETQ. The CDR3 coding sequence is TGCGCCAGCAGGGTTCCCCAGGGAGAAGCTTTCTTT. This codes for CASRVPQGEAFF.

The chain links TRBV9 to TRBJ1-2; TRBD1 matches at 11 bases. V was pared by 0 bases and J by 7 bases, with 8 bases of the junction left unmatched. Germline CDR1 and CDR2: SGDLS and YYNGEE. The CDR3 is 16 residues long. CDR3 bases: TGTGCCAGCAGCGTAGATCCAGGGACAGGGGGGTCTGGCTACACCTTC. This translates into CASSVDPGTGGSGYTF.

The V call is TRBV27, the J call TRBJ2-1, with 11 nucleotides matching TRBD2. The CDR3 totals 16 residues. V was pared by 4 bases and J by 5 bases, with 7 bases of the junction left unmatched. Per germline, CDR1 MNHEY and CDR2 SMNVEV (reference sequence). The CDR3 sequence is CASSSLAGGRNNEQFF. The CDR3 nucleotides are TGTGCCAGCAGTTCCTTAGCGGGGGGGCGGAACAATGAGCAGTTCTTC.

V gene TRBV28 combines with J gene TRBJ2-7; no clear D. V lost 3 bases and J lost 0, with 6 bases in between. This CDR3 contains 13 residues. CDR1 is MDHEN and CDR2 is SYDVKM in the germline V gene. This chain's CDR3 is CASSLSNSYEQYF. In nucleotides, the CDR3 is TGTGCCAGCAGTTTGAGCAACTCCTACGAGCAGTACTTC.

The chain has TRBV28 and TRBJ1-1, with D possibly being TRBD1 (5 bases). This CDR3 contains 14 residues. Per the germline V gene, CDR1 is MDHEN and CDR2 is SYDVKM. The V end lost 4 bases, the J end lost 3 bases, and 12 bases lay between the germline ends. The CDR3 region is CASSSPTGYTEAFF. CDR3 bases: TGTGCCAGCAGTTCGCCCACAGGATACACTGAAGCTTTCTTT.

The chain has TRBV9 and TRBJ1-1; perhaps TRBD1 as D (5 bases). CDR1 is SGDLS, CDR2 YYNGEE, per germline. The CDR3 contains 19 residues. The V end lost 4 bases, the J end lost 0 bases, and 25 bases lay between the germline ends. The CDR3 loop is CASSTEGGDGPLMNTEAFF. The CDR3 bases are TGTGCCAGCAGCACGGAAGGAGGGGACGGGCCGTTGATGAACACTGAAGCTTTCTTT.

This chain links TRBV5-4 with TRBJ1-6, with no clear D. Deletions cut 2 bases from V and 6 bases from J, with 15 bases between. The CDR3 is 16 amino acids. The germline V gene encodes CDR1 SGHNT and CDR2 YYREEE (reference sequence). CDR3 in DNA: TGTGCCAGCAGCTTCCGGGGTGTTGGATCTAATTCACCCCTCCACTTT. Translation: CASSFRGVGSNSPLHF.

This chain uses TRBV4-3 with TRBJ1-1; D is possibly TRBD1 (6 bases). Trimming left V 4 bases short and J 0 bases short, with 12 bases between. CDR1 is LGHNA and CDR2 is YSLEER in the germline V gene. This CDR3 is built from 15 residues. CDR3 sequence reads: CASSRGQIMNTEAFF. In nucleotides, the CDR3 is TGCGCCAGCAGCCGAGGACAGATCATGAACACTGAAGCTTTCTTT.

The V call is TRBV28, the J call TRBJ1-5; 10 positions match TRBD1. The CDR3 has 16 amino acids. The germline CDR1 and CDR2 sequences are MDHEN and SYDVKM. Trimming at V came to 4 bases and at J to 4 bases, leaving 7 bases not matched to a gene. CDR3 region: CASSSPGQGMNQPQHF. The CDR3 DNA is TGTGCCAGCAGTTCACCGGGACAGGGGATGAATCAGCCCCAGCATTTT. Full variable domain (rest looked up from reference TRBV28 and TRBJ1-5): DVKVTQSSRYLVKRTGEKVFLECVQDMDHENMFWYRQDPGLGLRLIYFSYDVKMKEKGDIPEGYSVSREKKERFSLILESASTNQTSMYLCASSSPGQGMNQPQHFGDGTRLSIL.

The table lists this clone with a few counts. The chain uses TRBV7-8 and TRBJ1-3; no clear D. This CDR3 has 15 amino acids. Deletions cut 3 bases from V and 3 bases from J, with 12 bases between. Germline V gene data show CDR1 as SGHVS and CDR2 as FQNEAQ. The CDR3 sequence: CASSFWPGGGNTIYF. As DNA, the CDR3 is TGTGCCAGCAGCTTTTGGCCCGGCGGTGGAAACACCATATATTTT.

CDR3 sequence (DNA): TGCGCCAGCAGCTTCGGGCAGGGGAAAGATACGCAGTATTTT. It codes for CASSFGQGKDTQYF. The V call is TRBV5-1, the J call TRBJ2-3, with D maybe TRBD1 (6 bases). The ends were cut back, 2 bases at V and 5 bases at J, with 12 bases in the middle. CDR3 length: 14 residues. In germline, CDR1 is SGHRS, CDR2 YFSETQ. The entire variable domain, with the rest obtained from reference TRBV5-1 and TRBJ2-3, is as follows: KAGVTQTPRYLIKTRGQQVTLSCSPISGHRSVSWYQQTPGQGLQFLFEYFSETQRNKGNFPGRFSGRQFSNSRSEMNVSTLELGDSALYLCASSFGQGKDTQYFGPGTRLTVL.

J is TRBJ2-5 and V is TRBV19, with D maybe TRBD2 (6 bases). V lost 0 bases to trimming and J lost 4 bases, with 21 bases between them. The CDR3 extends over 18 amino acids. Germline CDR1 LNHDA, CDR2 SQIVND (reference sequence). In DNA form, the CDR3 reads TGTGCCAGTAGTATAGATCTATCGGGACTCCAAGACGGAGAGACCCAGTACTTC. Amino acids: CASSIDLSGLQDGETQYF.

This chain connects TRBV7-9 to TRBJ2-1; 10 bases fit TRBD2. CDR3 length: 16 amino acids. Germline CDR1 SEHNR, CDR2 FQNEAQ (reference sequence). The V gene end was trimmed by 6 bases and the J gene end by 4 bases; junction bases not matched to a gene: 9. This chain's CDR3 is CASSFSLAGGYNEQFF. The CDR3 DNA follows: TGTGCCAGCAGTTTCTCCTTAGCGGGGGGATACAATGAGCAGTTCTTC.

The chain joins TRBV2 to TRBJ2-2; D possibly corresponds to TRBD2 (7 bases). V lost 4 bases and J 4 bases, leaving 19 bases between the germline ends. CDR3 length equals 17 residues. Germline-derived CDR1 and CDR2 are SNHLY and FYNNEI. The CDR3 spells CASSVWGAGEGTGELFF. The CDR3, as DNA: TGTGCCAGCAGTGTCTGGGGGGCCGGGGAGGGCACCGGGGAGCTGTTTTTT.

The V gene is TRBV6-2 or TRBV6-3, the J gene TRBJ2-3; TRBD2 agrees at 7 bases. Trimming cost V 5 bases and J 1 base; bases outside gene matches: 6. The CDR3 runs 15 residues. Germline CDR1 and CDR2: MNHEY and SVGEGT. CDR3 in DNA: TGTGCCAGCAGTGCCGGGGGGAGTGGCACAGATACGCAGTATTTT. Its translation is CASSAGGSGTDTQYF.

V and J are TRBV5-1 and TRBJ1-1, with 8 bases matching TRBD1. Germline CDR1 and CDR2: SGHRS and YFSETQ. The CDR3 is 13 residues long. J was trimmed by 5 bases and V by 4 bases; bases with no gene match: 4. CDR3 DNA: TGCGCCAGCAGCCGAGGACAGGGTACTGAAGCTTTCTTT. Translated, it gives CASSRGQGTEAFF.

The rearrangement links TRBV27 to TRBJ2-2, with D perhaps TRBD2 (6 bases). This CDR3 region has 16 residues. Germline CDR1 reads MNHEY; CDR2 reads SMNVEV (reference sequence). Between the trimmed V and J ends, which lost 1 base and 1 base, there was a span of 10 bases. Written as DNA, the CDR3 is TGTGCCAGCAGTTTATGGGCGGGAATGAACACCGGGGAGCTGTTTTTT. It yields the protein CASSLWAGMNTGELFF.

The chain recombines TRBV6-5 with TRBJ1-2; TRBD1 matches 8 bases. This CDR3 is built from 13 residues. Trimming cost V 5 bases and J 2 bases; bases outside gene matches: 1. CDR1 and CDR2 from the germline V gene are MNHEY and SVGAGI. The CDR3 is CASSTGGNYGYTF. Written as DNA, the CDR3 is TGTGCCAGCAGTACAGGGGGAAACTATGGCTACACCTTC.

The chain employs TRBV18 and TRBJ1-2; D is perhaps TRBD1 (6 bases). Trimming took off 2 bases at V and 9 bases at J, with 16 bases between the two ends. Germline CDR1 is KGHSH and CDR2 is LQKENI. This CDR3 spans 14 amino acids. CDR3 region: CASSPTTGLFSYTF. The DNA of the CDR3 is TGTGCCAGCTCACCAACTACAGGGCTCTTTAGCTACACCTTC.

The chain links TRBV5-5 to TRBJ1-5; D unclear. The CDR3 loop spans 13 amino acids. V lost 4 bases, J lost 11 bases, and 16 bases lay in between. Germline V CDR1 and CDR2: SGHKS, YYEKEE (reference sequence). The CDR3 spells CASSPDRGRTQHF. CDR3 sequence (DNA): TGTGCCAGCAGCCCGGACCGAGGGAGAACCCAGCATTTT.

The chain has TRBV29-1 and TRBJ2-7, with 10 nucleotides matching TRBD1. V gave up 8 bases and J gave up 3 bases; unmatched junction bases: 7. The CDR3 has 13 residues. Germline CDR1 is SQVTM and CDR2 is ANQGSEA. CDR3 in DNA: TGCAGCACACCGGGACAGGGGCGCTACGAGCAGTACTTC. This encodes CSTPGQGRYEQYF.

The rearrangement uses TRBV28 and TRBJ1-5; 9 bases fit TRBD1. The CDR3 consists of 18 residues. Trimming cost V 5 bases and J 0 bases; bases outside gene matches: 11. From germline, CDR1 is MDHEN and CDR2 SYDVKM. The CDR3 DNA reads as TGTGCCAGCAGTCCCCGGGACAGGGTCACCCATAGCAATCAGCCCCAGCATTTT. Residues: CASSPRDRVTHSNQPQHF.

The chain joins TRBV27 to TRBJ2-7; 11 bases agree with TRBD1. Germline loops: CDR1 MNHEY, CDR2 SMNVEV (reference sequence). V dropped 4 bases and J dropped 7; count of bases not matched to a gene: 9. This CDR3 is 15 amino acids long. CDR3: CASSSGGQGAKEQYF. The CDR3 DNA sequence: TGTGCCAGCAGTTCCGGAGGACAGGGGGCAAAGGAGCAGTACTTC.

The chain carries TRBV3-1 (or the pseudogene TRBV3-2) and TRBJ2-2; D remains ambiguous. Looked up from germline, CDR1 is LGHDT and CDR2 is YNNKEL (reference sequence). The length of the CDR3 is 15 residues. The V and J ends lost 1 base and 7 bases respectively, with 13 bases between them. The CDR3 reads CASSQVARTSGELFF. The CDR3 DNA is TGTGCCAGCAGCCAAGTTGCAAGAACCAGCGGGGAGCTGTTTTTT.

The rearrangement links TRBV6-5 to TRBJ2-1, with TRBD2 as a possible D gene (6 bases). The germline V and J ends were trimmed by 7 bases and 0 bases, with 13 bases remaining between them. In germline, CDR1 is MNHEY, CDR2 SVGAGI. CDR3 length: 15 residues. CDR3 bases: TGTGCCAGCAAAGAGGGACTGAGCTCCTACAATGAGCAGTTCTTC. It yields the protein CASKEGLSSYNEQFF.

Turning to this clone: The same CDR3 can be traced to other DNA sequences in this sample. The J gene is TRBJ2-2, the V gene TRBV18; 10 nucleotides match TRBD1. The CDR3 spans 15 residues. Per the germline V gene, CDR1 is KGHSH and CDR2 is LQKENI. V lost 3 bases, J lost 5 bases, and 3 bases stayed unmatched. CDR3 in amino acids: CASSPPGQGTGELFF. The CDR3 DNA is TGTGCCAGCTCACCTCCGGGACAGGGGACCGGGGAGCTGTTTTTT. Full variable domain (outside the CDR3, taken from reference TRBV18 and TRBJ2-2): NAGVMQNPRHLVRRRGQEARLRCSPMKGHSHVYWYRQLPEEGLKFMVYLQKENIIDESGMPKERFSAEFPKEGPSILRIQQVVRGDSAAYFCASSPPGQGTGELFFGEGSRLTVL.